This T cell receptor beta chain was sequenced during a study of shared clonotypes between healthy human individuals. Findings and caveats of the study: A generally larger estimated richness was seen in naive subsets than in memory subsets. Compared with clonotypes that all four donors shared, non-shared clonotypes had lower generation probabilities.

Note on this clone: Its cognate antigen is unknown.

Trimming removed 5 bases at V and 2 bases at J, with 16 bases between. CDR1 is MNHNS and CDR2 is SASEGT in the germline V gene. This CDR3 region has 15 residues. TCRdb's table, derived via immunoSEQ multiplex PCR, lists solely in-frame clones and lacks some. Here the sample spans 2 million to 3 million clones, 90% to 95% being singletons. The authors divided CD4+ cells into CD45RA+ naive and CD45RA-negative memory subsets. The sequence derives from a young man in good health. Some clones in this sample may be carry-over from other donors' samples. Sequenced: naive CD4+ T cells from PBMCs. Indicated subset: CD45RA+ positively selected. J is TRBJ2-7 and V is TRBV6-1; no clear D gene. The CDR3 is CASSKVALEPYEQYF. As DNA, the CDR3 is TGTGCCAGCAGTAAGGTAGCTCTAGAACCCTACGAGCAGTACTTC.